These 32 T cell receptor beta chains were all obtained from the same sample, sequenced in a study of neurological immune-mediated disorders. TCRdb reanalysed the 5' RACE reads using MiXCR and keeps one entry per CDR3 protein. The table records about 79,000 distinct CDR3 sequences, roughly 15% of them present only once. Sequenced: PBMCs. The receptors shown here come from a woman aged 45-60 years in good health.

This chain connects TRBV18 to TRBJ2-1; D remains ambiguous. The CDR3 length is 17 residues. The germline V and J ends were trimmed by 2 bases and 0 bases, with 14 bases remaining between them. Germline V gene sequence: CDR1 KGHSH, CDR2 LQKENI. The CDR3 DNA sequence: TGTGCCAGCTCACCAAAGGCGGTTGCGAGCTCCTACAATGAGCAGTTCTTC. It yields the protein CASSPKAVASSYNEQFF. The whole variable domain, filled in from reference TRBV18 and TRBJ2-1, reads NAGVMQNPRHLVRRRGQEARLRCSPMKGHSHVYWYRQLPEEGLKFMVYLQKENIIDESGMPKERFSAEFPKEGPSILRIQQVVRGDSAAYFCASSPKAVASSYNEQFFGPGTRLTVL.

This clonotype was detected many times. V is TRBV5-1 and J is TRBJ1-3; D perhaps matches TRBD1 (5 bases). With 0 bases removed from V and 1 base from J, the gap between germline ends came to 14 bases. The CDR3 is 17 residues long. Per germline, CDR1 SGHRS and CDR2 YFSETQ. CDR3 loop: CASSLEGDRRSGNTIYF. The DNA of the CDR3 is TGCGCCAGCAGCTTGGAAGGGGATCGACGGTCTGGAAACACCATATATTTT.

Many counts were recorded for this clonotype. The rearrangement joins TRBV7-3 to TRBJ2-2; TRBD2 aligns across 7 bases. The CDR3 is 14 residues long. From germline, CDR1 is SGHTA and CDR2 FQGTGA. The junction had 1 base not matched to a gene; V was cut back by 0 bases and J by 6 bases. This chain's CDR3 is CASSLTSGSGELFF. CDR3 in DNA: TGTGCCAGCAGCTTAACTAGCGGGTCCGGGGAGCTGTTTTTT.

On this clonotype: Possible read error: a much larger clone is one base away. The CDR3 reads CSAKRKDTQYF. In DNA, the CDR3 is TGCAGTGCCAAGAGGAAAGATACGCAGTATTTT. The chain has TRBV20-1 and TRBJ2-3; D gene unclear. V was shortened by 6 bases and J by 5 bases, with 9 bases between the two germline ends. The CDR3 has 11 amino acids. The V gene's germline CDR1 is DFQATT and CDR2 SNEGSKA (reference sequence).

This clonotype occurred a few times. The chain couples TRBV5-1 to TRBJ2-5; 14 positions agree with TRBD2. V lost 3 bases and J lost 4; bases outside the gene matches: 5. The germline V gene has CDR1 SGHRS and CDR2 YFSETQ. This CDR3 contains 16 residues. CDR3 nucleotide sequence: TGCGCCAGCAGCTCGGGACTAGCGGGAGTGTCAGAGACCCAGTACTTC. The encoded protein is CASSSGLAGVSETQYF.

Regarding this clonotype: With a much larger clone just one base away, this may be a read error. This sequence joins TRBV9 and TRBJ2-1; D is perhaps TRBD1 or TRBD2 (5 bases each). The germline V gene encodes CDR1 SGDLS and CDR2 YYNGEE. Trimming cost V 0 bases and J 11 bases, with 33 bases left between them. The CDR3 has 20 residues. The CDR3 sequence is CASSVVPAGRGRDESNKQFF. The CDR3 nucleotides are TGTGCCAGCAGCGTAGTCCCGGCGGGTAGGGGACGGGATGAGTCGAATAAGCAGTTCTTC.

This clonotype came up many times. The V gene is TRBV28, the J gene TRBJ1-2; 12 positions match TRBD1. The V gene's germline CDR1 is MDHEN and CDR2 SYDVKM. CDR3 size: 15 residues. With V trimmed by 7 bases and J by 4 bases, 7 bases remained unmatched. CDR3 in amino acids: CASTGDRGRSYGYTF. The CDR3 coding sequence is TGTGCCAGCACAGGGGACAGGGGGCGATCCTATGGCTACACCTTC.

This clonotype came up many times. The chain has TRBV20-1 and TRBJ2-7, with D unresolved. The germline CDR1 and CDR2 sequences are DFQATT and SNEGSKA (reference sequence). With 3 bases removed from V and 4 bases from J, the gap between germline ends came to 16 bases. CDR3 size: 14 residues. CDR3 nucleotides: TGCAGTGCTAGCCCTATCGATAGGGCATACGAGCAGTACTTC. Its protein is CSASPIDRAYEQYF.

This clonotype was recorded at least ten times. CDR3 coding DNA: TGTGCCAGCAGTCCCGGGAGGGCTGGGACTCAGCCCCAGCATTTT. This encodes CASSPGRAGTQPQHF. The J gene is TRBJ1-5, the V gene TRBV7-2; D may be TRBD1 (5 bases). The V end was cut by 6 bases, the J end by 6 bases, with 18 bases between. Germline V CDR1 and CDR2: SGHTA, FQGNSA. This CDR3 is 15 amino acids long.

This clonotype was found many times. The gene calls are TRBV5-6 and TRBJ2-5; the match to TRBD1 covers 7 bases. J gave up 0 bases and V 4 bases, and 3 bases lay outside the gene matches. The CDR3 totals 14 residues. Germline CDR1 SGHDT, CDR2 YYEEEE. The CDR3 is CASSPGQYQETQYF. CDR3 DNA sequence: TGTGCCAGCAGCCCGGGACAGTACCAAGAGACCCAGTACTTC.

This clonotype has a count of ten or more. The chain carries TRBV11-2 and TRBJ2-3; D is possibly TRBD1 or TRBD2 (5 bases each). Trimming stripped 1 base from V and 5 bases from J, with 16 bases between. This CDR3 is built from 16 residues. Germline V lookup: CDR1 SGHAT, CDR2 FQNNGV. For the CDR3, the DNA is TGTGCCAGCAGCTTAGGCCGGGACGACAGCCGAGATACGCAGTATTTT. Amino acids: CASSLGRDDSRDTQYF.

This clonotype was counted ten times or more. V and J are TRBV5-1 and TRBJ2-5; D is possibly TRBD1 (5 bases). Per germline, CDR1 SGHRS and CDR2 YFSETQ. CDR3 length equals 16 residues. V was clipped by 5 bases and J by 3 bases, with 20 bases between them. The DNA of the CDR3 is TGCGCCAGCAGTCCCTCCCAGGCAGGGCTTGAAGAGACCCAGTACTTC. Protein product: CASSPSQAGLEETQYF.

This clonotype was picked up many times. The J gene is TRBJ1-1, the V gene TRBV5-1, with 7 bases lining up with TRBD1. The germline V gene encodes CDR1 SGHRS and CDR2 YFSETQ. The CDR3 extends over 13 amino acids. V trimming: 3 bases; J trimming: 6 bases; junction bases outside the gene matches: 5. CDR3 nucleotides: TGCGCCAGCAGCTCTTCGACAGGGTCTGAAGCTTTCTTT. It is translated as CASSSSTGSEAFF.

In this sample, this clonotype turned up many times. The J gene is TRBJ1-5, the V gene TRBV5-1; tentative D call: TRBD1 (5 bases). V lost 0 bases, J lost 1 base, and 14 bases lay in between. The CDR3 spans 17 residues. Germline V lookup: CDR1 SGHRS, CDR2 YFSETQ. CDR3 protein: CASSLDPGPGSNQPQHF. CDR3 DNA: TGCGCCAGCAGCTTGGACCCAGGGCCAGGAAGCAATCAGCCCCAGCATTTT.

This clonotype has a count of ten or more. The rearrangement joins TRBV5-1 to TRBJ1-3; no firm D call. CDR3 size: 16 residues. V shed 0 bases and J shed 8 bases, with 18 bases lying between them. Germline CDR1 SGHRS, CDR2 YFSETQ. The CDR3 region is CASSLDAPAPADTIYF. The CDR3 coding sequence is TGCGCCAGCAGCTTGGACGCGCCAGCCCCGGCGGACACCATATATTTT.

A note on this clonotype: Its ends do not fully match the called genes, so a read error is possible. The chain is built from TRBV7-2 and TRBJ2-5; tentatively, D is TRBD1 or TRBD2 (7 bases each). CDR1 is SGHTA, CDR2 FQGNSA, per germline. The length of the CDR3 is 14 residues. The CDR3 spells CASRLAQGGETQYF. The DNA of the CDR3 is TGTGCCAGCAGATTAGCGCAGGGGGGGGAGACCCAGTACTTC. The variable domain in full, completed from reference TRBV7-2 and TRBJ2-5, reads GAGVSQSPSNKVTEKGKDVELRCDPISGHTALYWYRQSLGQGLEFLIYFQGNSAPDKSGLPSDRFSAERTGGSVSTLTIQRTQQEDSAVYLCASRLAQGGETQYFGPGTRLLVL.

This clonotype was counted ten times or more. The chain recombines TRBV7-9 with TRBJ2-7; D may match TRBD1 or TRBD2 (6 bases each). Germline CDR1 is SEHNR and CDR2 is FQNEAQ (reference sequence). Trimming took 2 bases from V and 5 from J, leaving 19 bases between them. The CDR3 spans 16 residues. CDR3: CASSLRGGQIPDEQYF. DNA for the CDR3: TGTGCCAGCAGCTTACGAGGGGGGCAAATACCCGACGAGCAGTACTTC.

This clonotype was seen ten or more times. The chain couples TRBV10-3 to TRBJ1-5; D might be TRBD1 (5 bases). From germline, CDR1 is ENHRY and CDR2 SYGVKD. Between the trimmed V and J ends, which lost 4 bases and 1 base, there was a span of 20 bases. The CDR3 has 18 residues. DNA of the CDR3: TGTGCCATCAGTGCCCATCCCGGGCAGGGCGGGAGCAATCAGCCCCAGCATTTT. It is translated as CAISAHPGQGGSNQPQHF.

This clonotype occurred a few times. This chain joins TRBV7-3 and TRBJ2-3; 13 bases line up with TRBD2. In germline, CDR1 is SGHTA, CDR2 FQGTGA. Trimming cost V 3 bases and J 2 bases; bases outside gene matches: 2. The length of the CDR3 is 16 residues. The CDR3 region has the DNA TGTGCCAGCAGCTTGGGGACTAGCGGGACCACAGATACGCAGTATTTT. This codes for CASSLGTSGTTDTQYF.

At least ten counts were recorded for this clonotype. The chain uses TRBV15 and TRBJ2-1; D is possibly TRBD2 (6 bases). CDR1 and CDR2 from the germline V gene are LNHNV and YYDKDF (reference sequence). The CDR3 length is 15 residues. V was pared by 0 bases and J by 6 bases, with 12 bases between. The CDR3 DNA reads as TGTGCCACCAGCAGAGATGGAGGGAGAGCCAATGAGCAGTTCTTC. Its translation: CATSRDGGRANEQFF.

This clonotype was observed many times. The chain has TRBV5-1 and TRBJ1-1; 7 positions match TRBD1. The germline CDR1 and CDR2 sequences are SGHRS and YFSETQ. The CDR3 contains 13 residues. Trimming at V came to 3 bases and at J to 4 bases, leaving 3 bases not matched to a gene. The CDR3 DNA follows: TGCGCCAGCAGCTCGGGACAGAGCACTGAAGCTTTCTTT. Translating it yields CASSSGQSTEAFF.

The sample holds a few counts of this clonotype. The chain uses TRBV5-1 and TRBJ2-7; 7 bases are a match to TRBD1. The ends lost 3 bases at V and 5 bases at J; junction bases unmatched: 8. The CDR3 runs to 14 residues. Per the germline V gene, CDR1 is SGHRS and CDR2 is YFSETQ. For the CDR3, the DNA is TGCGCCAGCAGCTCTGCCTTGGGGACAGACGAGCAGTACTTC. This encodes CASSSALGTDEQYF.

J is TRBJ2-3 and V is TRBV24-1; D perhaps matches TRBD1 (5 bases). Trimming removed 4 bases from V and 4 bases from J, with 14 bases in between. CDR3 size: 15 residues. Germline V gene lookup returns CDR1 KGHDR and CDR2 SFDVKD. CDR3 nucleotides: TGTGCCACCAGTGACCCAGGGCCAAGGGCAGATACGCAGTATTTT. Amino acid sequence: CATSDPGPRADTQYF.

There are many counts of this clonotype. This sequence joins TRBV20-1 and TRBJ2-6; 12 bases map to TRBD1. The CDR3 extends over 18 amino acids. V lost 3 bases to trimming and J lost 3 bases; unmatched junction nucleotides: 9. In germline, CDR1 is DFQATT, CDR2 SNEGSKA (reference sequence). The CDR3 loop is CSARDPGQGAFGANVLTF. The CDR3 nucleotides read TGCAGTGCTAGGGATCCGGGACAGGGGGCTTTTGGGGCCAACGTCCTGACTTTC.

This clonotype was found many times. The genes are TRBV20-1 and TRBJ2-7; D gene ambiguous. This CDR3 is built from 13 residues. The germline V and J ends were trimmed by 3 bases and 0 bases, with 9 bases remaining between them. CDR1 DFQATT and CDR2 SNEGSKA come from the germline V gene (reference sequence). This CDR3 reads CSASLPSSYEQYF. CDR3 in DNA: TGCAGTGCTAGCCTACCAAGCTCCTACGAGCAGTACTTC.

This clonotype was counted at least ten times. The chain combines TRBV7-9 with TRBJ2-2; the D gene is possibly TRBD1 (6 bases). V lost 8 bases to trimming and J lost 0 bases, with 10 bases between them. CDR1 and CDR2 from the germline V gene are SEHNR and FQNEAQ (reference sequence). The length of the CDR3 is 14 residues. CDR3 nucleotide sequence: TGTGCCAGCCTACGGGACACGAACACCGGGGAGCTGTTTTTT. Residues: CASLRDTNTGELFF.

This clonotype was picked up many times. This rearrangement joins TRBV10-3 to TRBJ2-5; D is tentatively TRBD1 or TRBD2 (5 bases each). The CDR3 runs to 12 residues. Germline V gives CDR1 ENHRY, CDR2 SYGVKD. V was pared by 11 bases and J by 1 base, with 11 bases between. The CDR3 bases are TGTGCCGTCGGTGGGGGCCAAGAGACCCAGTACTTC. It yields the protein CAVGGGQETQYF.

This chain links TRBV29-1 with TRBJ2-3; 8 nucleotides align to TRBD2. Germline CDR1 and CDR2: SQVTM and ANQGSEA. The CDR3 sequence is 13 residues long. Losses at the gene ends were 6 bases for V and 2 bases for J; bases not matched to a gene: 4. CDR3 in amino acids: CSVGTRITDTQYF. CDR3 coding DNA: TGCAGCGTAGGGACTAGGATCACAGATACGCAGTATTTT.

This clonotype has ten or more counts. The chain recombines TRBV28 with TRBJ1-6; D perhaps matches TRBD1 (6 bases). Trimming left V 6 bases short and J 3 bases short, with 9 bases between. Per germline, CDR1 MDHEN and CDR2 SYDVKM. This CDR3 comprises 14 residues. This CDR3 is CASSQGLYNSPLHF. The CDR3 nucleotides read TGTGCCAGCAGCCAGGGGCTCTATAATTCACCCCTCCACTTT.

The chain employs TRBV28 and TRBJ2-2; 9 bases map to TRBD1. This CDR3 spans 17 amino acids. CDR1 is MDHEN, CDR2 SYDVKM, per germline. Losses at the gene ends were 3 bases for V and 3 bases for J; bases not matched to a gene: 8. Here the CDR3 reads CASSFSFRDRDTGELFF. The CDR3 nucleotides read TGTGCCAGCAGTTTTTCATTTAGGGACAGGGACACCGGGGAGCTGTTTTTT.

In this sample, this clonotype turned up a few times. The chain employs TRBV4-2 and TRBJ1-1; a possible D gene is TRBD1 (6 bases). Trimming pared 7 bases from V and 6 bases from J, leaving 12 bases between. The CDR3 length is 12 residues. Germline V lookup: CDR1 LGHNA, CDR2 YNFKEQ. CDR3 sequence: CASTLNRAEAFF. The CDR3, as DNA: TGTGCCAGCACATTAAACAGGGCTGAAGCTTTCTTT.

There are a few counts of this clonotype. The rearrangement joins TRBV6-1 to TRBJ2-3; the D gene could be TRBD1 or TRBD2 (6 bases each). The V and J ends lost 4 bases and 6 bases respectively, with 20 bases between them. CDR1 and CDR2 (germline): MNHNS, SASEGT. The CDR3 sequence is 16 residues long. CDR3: CASSGRVPRRGDTQYF. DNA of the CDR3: TGTGCCAGCAGTGGTCGAGTACCCCGGAGGGGGGATACGCAGTATTTT.